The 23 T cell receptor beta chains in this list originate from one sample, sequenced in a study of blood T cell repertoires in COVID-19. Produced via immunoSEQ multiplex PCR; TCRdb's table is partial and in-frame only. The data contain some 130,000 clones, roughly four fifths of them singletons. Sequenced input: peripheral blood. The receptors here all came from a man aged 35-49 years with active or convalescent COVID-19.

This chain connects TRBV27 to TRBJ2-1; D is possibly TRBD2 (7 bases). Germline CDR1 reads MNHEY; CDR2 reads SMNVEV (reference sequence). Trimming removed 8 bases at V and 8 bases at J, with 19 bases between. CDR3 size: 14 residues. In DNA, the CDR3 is TGTGCCAGCGGCCGCGGGGGCCGTCTCCATGAGCAGTTCTTC. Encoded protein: CASGRGGRLHEQFF.

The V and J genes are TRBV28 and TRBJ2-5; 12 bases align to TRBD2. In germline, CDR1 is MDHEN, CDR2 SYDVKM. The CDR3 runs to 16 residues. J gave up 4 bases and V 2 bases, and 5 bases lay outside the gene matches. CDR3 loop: CASSLVTGLAGETQYF. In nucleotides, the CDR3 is TGTGCCAGCAGTTTAGTCACGGGACTAGCGGGAGAGACCCAGTACTTC.

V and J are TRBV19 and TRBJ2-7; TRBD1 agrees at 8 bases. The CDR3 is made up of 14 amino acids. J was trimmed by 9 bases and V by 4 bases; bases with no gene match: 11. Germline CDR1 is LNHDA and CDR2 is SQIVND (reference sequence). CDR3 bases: TGTGCCAGTAGTACGACAGGGGTACCCGCTCGGCAGTACTTC. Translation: CASSTTGVPARQYF.

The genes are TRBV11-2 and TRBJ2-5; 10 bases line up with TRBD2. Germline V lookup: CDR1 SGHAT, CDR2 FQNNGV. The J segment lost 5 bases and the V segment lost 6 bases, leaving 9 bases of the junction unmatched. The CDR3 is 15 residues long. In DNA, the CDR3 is TGTGCCAGCAGACAACAGCGGGGGGGGTCGGAGACCCAGTACTTC. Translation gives CASRQQRGGSETQYF.

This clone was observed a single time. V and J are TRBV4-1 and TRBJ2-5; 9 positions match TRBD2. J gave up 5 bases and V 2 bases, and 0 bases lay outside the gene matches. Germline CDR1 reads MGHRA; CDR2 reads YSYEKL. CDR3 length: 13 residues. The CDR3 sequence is CASSQLAGETQYF. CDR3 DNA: TGCGCCAGCAGCCAACTAGCGGGGGAGACCCAGTACTTC.

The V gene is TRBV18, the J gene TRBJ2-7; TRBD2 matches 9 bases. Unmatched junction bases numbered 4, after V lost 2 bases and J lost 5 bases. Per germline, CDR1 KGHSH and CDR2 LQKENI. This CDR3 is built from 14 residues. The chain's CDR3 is CASSPVRGGNEQYF. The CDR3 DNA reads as TGTGCCAGCTCACCAGTGCGGGGGGGCAACGAGCAGTACTTC.

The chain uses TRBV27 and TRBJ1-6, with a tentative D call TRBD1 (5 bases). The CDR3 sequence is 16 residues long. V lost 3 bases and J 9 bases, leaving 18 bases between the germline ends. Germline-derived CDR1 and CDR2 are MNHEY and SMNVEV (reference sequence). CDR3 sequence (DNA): TGTGCCAGCAGTTTTTTCGGAGGGGCGGCCCTTTCACCCCTCCACTTT. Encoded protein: CASSFFGGAALSPLHF.

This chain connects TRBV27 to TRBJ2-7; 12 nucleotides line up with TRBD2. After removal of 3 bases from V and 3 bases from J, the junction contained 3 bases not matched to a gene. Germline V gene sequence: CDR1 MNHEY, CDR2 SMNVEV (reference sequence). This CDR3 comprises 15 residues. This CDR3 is CASSLRTSGVYEQYF. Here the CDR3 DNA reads TGTGCCAGCAGTTTGAGGACTAGCGGGGTCTACGAGCAGTACTTC.

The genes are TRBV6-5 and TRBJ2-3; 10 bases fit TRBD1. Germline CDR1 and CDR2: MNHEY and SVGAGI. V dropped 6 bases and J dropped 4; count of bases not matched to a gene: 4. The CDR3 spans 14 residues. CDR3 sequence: CASRTGGKADTQYF. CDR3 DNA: TGTGCCAGCAGGACAGGGGGCAAGGCAGATACGCAGTATTTT.

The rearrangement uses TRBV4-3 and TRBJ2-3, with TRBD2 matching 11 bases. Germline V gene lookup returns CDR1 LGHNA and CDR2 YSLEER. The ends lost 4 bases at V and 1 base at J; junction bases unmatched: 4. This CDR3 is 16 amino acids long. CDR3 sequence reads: CASSRISGGGTDTQYF. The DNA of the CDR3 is TGCGCCAGCAGCCGAATTAGCGGGGGGGGCACAGATACGCAGTATTTT.

DNA for the CDR3: TGTGCCAGCAGTCCGGCCAGCGGGGGCGCAAGTTTTAATTCACCCCTCCACTTT. Translation gives CASSPASGGASFNSPLHF. This chain links TRBV3-1 (or the pseudogene TRBV3-2) with TRBJ1-6; D perhaps matches TRBD1 (6 bases). Trimming pared 6 bases from V and 6 bases from J, leaving 24 bases between. The CDR3 spans 18 residues. In germline, CDR1 is LGHDT, CDR2 YNNKEL (reference sequence).

The CDR3 coding sequence is TGTGCCAGCAGCTTAGCGCCCAGGGCGGATACGCAGTATTTT. Translating it yields CASSLAPRADTQYF. The chain has TRBV7-2 and TRBJ2-3, with a possible D match to TRBD1 (5 bases). This CDR3 has 14 residues. Germline V gives CDR1 SGHTA, CDR2 FQGNSA. V lost 0 bases to trimming and J lost 6 bases, with 10 bases between them.

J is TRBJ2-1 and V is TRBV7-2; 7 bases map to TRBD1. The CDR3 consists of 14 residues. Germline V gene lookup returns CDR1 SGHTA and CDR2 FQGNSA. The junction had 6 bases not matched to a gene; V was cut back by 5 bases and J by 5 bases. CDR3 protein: CASSHRGRDNEQFF. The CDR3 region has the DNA TGTGCCAGCAGCCACAGGGGTCGAGACAATGAGCAGTTCTTC.

The CDR3: CASSYGDRGTDTQYF. For the CDR3, the DNA is TGTGCCAGCAGTTACGGGGACAGGGGAACAGATACGCAGTATTTT. The V gene is TRBV6-5, the J gene TRBJ2-3; the match to TRBD1 covers 10 bases. Losses at the gene ends were 2 bases for V and 3 bases for J; bases not matched to a gene: 2. Germline V gene sequence: CDR1 MNHEY, CDR2 SVGAGI. The CDR3 is 15 residues long.

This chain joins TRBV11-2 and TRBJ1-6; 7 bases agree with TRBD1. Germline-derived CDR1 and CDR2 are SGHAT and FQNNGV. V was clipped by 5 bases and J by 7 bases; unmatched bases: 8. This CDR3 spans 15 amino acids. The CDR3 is CASSPLQGKNSPLHF. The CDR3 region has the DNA TGTGCCAGCAGCCCCCTACAGGGGAAGAATTCACCCCTCCACTTT.

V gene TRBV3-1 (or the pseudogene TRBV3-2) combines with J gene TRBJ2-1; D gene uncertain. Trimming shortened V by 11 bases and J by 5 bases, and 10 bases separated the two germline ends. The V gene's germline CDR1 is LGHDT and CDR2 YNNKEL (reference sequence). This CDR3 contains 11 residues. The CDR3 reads CACSLDNEQFF. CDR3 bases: TGTGCCTGTAGTCTTGACAATGAGCAGTTCTTC.

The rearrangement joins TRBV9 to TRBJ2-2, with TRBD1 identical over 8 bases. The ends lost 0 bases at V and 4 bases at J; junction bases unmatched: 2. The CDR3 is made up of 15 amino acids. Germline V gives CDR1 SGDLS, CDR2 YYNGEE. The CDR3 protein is CASSVEDRVTGELFF. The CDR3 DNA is TGTGCCAGCAGCGTAGAGGACAGGGTCACCGGGGAGCTGTTTTTT.

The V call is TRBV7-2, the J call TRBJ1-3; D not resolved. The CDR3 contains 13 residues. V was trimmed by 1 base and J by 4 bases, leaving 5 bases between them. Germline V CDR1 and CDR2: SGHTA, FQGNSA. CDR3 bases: TGTGCCAGCAGCTTAGGAGCCGGAAACACCATATATTTT. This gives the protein CASSLGAGNTIYF.

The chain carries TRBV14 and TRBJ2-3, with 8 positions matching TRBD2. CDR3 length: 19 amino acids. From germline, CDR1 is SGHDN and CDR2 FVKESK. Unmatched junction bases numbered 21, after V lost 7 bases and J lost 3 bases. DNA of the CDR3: TGTGCCAGCACCTGCCTCAAGGTTAGCGGGGAAATATGTACAGATACGCAGTATTTT. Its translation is CASTCLKVSGEICTDTQYF.

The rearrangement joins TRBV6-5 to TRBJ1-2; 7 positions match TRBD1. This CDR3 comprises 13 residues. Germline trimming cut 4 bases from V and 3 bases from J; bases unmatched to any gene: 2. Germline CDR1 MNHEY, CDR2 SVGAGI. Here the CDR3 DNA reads TGTGCCAGCAGTTTGCAGGGGGACTATGGCTACACCTTC. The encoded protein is CASSLQGDYGYTF.

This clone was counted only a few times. CDR3 DNA sequence: TGCAGCGTCAACGGTGGAGCTGGGGCTAGCACAGATACGCAGTATTTT. Residues: CSVNGGAGASTDTQYF. This chain joins TRBV29-1 and TRBJ2-3, with TRBD1 as a possible D gene (5 bases). Germline CDR1 and CDR2: SQVTM and ANQGSEA. The CDR3 length is 16 residues. The ends were cut back, 6 bases at V and 0 bases at J, with 19 bases in the middle.

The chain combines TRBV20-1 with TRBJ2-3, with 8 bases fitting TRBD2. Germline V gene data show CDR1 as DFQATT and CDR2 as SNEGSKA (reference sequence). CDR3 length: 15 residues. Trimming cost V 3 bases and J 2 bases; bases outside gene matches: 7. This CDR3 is CSASIAGQNTDTQYF. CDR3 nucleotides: TGCAGTGCTAGTATAGCGGGGCAAAACACAGATACGCAGTATTTT.

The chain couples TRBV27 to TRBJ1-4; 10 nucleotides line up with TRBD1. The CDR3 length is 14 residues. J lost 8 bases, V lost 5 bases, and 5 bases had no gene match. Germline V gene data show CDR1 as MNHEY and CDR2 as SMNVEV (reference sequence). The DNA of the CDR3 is TGTGCCAGCAGTCTCCGGGACAGGGGCGAAAAACTGTTTTTT. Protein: CASSLRDRGEKLFF.